These T cell receptor beta chains were read from a single sample in a study of chemoradiotherapy in HPV16-positive cancers. Only in-frame clones appear in the TCRdb table, and some are missing; sequencing was by immunoSEQ multiplex PCR. This sample has 8,000 to 10,000 clones, with 85% found just once. Material: tumor tissue, obtained from a patient who underwent chemoradiotherapy. The receptor set was obtained from a human donor with HPV-associated anogenital cancer. Each CDR3 is given with its conserved first and last residue. D genes are given only for firm matches. For some rows the clone size is stated as once, few or many, or as a class when expanded; others skip it.

V: TRBV15; size: once; length: 17; J: TRBJ2-7; D: NA; DNA: TGTGCCACCAGCAGAGATCTTGGGGCAGGGAAAGGCTACGAGCAGTACTTC; CDR3: CATSRDLGAGKGYEQYF
V: TRBV5-4; size: NA; length: 15; J: TRBJ2-1; D: NA; DNA: TGTGCCAGCAGCTTTTCCGGGTCTTCCTACAATGAGCAGTTCTTC; CDR3: CASSFSGSSYNEQFF
V: TRBV9; size: NA; length: 15; J: TRBJ2-3; D: NA; DNA: TGTGCCAGCAGCGTAGAGTGGGGACGCACAGATACGCAGTATTTT; CDR3: CASSVEWGRTDTQYF
V: TRBV5-1; size: NA; length: 14; J: TRBJ2-3; D: NA; DNA: TGCGCCAGCAGCTTGGAGTCTATCACAGATACGCAGTATTTT; CDR3: CASSLESITDTQYF
V: TRBV19; size: NA; length: 16; J: TRBJ1-1; D: TRBD1; DNA: TGTGCCAGTAGTCCCGACAGGGGGCGGATGAACACTGAAGCTTTCTTT; CDR3: CASSPDRGRMNTEAFF
V: TRBV6-1; size: NA; length: 15; J: TRBJ1-1; D: NA; DNA: TGTGCCAGCAGTGAAGACCCTTATGTGAACACTGAAGCTTTCTTT; CDR3: CASSEDPYVNTEAFF
V: TRBV5-1; size: NA; length: 14; J: TRBJ2-1; D: NA; DNA: TGCGCCAGCAGCTCGGCCGGGGGATACAATGAGCAGTTCTTC; CDR3: CASSSAGGYNEQFF
V: TRBV28; size: NA; length: 16; J: TRBJ2-5; D: NA; DNA: TGTGCCAGCAGTAGCATCGGGGGATTAAGCCAAGAGACCCAGTACTTC; CDR3: CASSSIGGLSQETQYF
V: TRBV28; size: NA; length: 15; J: TRBJ1-2; D: TRBD1; DNA: TGTGCCAGCCGACCCGCGGACAGGGATAACTATGGCTACACCTTC; CDR3: CASRPADRDNYGYTF
V: TRBV27; size: once; length: 12; J: TRBJ2-5; D: TRBD2; DNA: TGTGCTAGCGGGGGGCCGGGGGAGACCCAGTACTTC; CDR3: CASGGPGETQYF
V: TRBV19; size: NA; length: 15; J: TRBJ1-5; D: NA; DNA: TGTGCCAGTAGTATCGGGCAGGGGCATGGTCAGCCCCAGCATTTT; CDR3: CASSIGQGHGQPQHF
V: TRBV6-1; size: NA; length: 13; J: TRBJ1-1; D: NA; DNA: TGTGCCAGCAGTGAAGCTATCTACACTGAAGCTTTCTTT; CDR3: CASSEAIYTEAFF
V: TRBV28; size: NA; length: 15; J: TRBJ2-7; D: TRBD2; DNA: TGTGCCAGCAAACGGACTAGCGGGGGGGCGGGCGAGCAGTACTTC; CDR3: CASKRTSGGAGEQYF
V: TRBV10-3; size: NA; length: 14; J: TRBJ2-3; D: NA; DNA: TGTGCCATCAAGTCTCCCCAGGTGGCAGATACGCAGTATTTT; CDR3: CAIKSPQVADTQYF
V: TRBV30; size: NA; length: 13; J: TRBJ1-2; D: NA; DNA: TGTGCCTGGACGATACAGGGATCCTATGGCTACACCTTC; CDR3: CAWTIQGSYGYTF
V: TRBV5-1; size: NA; length: 16; J: TRBJ2-7; D: TRBD1; DNA: TGCGCCAGCAGCTTTAAGTTGGGACAGTCAAGCCTCGGGCAGTACTTC; CDR3: CASSFKLGQSSLGQYF
V: TRBV19; size: NA; length: 13; J: TRBJ2-7; D: NA; DNA: TGTGCCAGTAGTACGAATGCCGGCTACGAGCAGTACTTC; CDR3: CASSTNAGYEQYF
V: TRBV6-1; size: NA; length: 12; J: TRBJ2-7; D: TRBD1; DNA: TGTGCCAGCAGACAGGGGATCAACGAGCAGTACTTC; CDR3: CASRQGINEQYF
V: TRBV6-1; size: NA; length: 14; J: TRBJ1-5; D: TRBD1; DNA: TGTGCCAGCAGTACAGGGGTCTACAATCAGCCCCAGCATTTT; CDR3: CASSTGVYNQPQHF
V: TRBV7-9; size: NA; length: 12; J: TRBJ2-5; D: NA; DNA: TGTGCCAGCAGCTTAGTGTGGGAGACCCAGTACTTC; CDR3: CASSLVWETQYF
V: TRBV7-9; size: NA; length: 15; J: TRBJ2-2; D: NA; DNA: TGTGCCAGCAGCTTGGAACCGACAGTAAACGGGGAGCTGTTTTTT; CDR3: CASSLEPTVNGELFF
V: TRBV4-1; size: NA; length: 14; J: TRBJ2-7; D: TRBD2; DNA: TGCGCCAGCAGCCAGGGGGGGACCTCCTACGAGCAGTACTTC; CDR3: CASSQGGTSYEQYF
V: TRBV7-2; size: NA; length: 14; J: TRBJ2-7; D: NA; DNA: TGTGCCAGCAGCTTAGCTAGCGGCTCCTACGAGCAGTACTTC; CDR3: CASSLASGSYEQYF
V: TRBV6-5; size: NA; length: 13; J: TRBJ2-7; D: NA; DNA: TGTGCCTGCCGAGACAGCTACTCCTACGAGCAGTACTTC; CDR3: CACRDSYSYEQYF
V: TRBV28; size: NA; length: 14; J: TRBJ1-2; D: NA; DNA: TGTGCCAGCAGTTTACAAGGACAGACCCTGGGCTACACCTTC; CDR3: CASSLQGQTLGYTF
V: TRBV19; size: NA; length: 16; J: TRBJ1-5; D: TRBD1; DNA: TGTGCCAGTAGTAAACGACAGGGGGCGGACAATCAGCCCCAGCATTTT; CDR3: CASSKRQGADNQPQHF
V: TRBV20-1; size: once; length: 11; J: TRBJ1-1; D: NA; DNA: TGCAGTGCTAGTGCGAGGACTGAAGCTTTCTTT; CDR3: CSASARTEAFF
V: TRBV4-2; size: NA; length: 17; J: TRBJ1-2; D: NA; DNA: TGTGCCAGCAGCCAAGGGGGCCTCCGGGACCCCCGTCGTGGCTACACCTTC; CDR3: CASSQGGLRDPRRGYTF
V: TRBV30; size: NA; length: 14; J: TRBJ2-2; D: NA; DNA: TGTGCCTGGAGTGTATGGGGCTCGGACGGGGAGCTGTTTTTT; CDR3: CAWSVWGSDGELFF
V: TRBV7-9; size: NA; length: 13; J: TRBJ1-1; D: TRBD1; DNA: TGTGCCGCCCGAGGGACAGGGAACACTGAAGCTTTCTTT; CDR3: CAARGTGNTEAFF
V: TRBV6-5; size: NA; length: 15; J: TRBJ1-5; D: NA; DNA: TGTGCCAGCAGTTACTCAAGGTATAGCAATCAGCCCCAGCATTTT; CDR3: CASSYSRYSNQPQHF
V: TRBV5-1; size: NA; length: 16; J: TRBJ2-5; D: TRBD2; DNA: TGCGCCAGCAGCCCCCGACTAGCGGGACCAGAAGAGACCCAGTACTTC; CDR3: CASSPRLAGPEETQYF
V: TRBV6-1; size: NA; length: 15; J: TRBJ1-3; D: TRBD1; DNA: TGTGCCAGCAGCCGGGACAGGGCAAGCGGAAACACCATATATTTT; CDR3: CASSRDRASGNTIYF
V: TRBV5-6; size: few; length: 17; J: TRBJ1-3; D: TRBD1; DNA: TGTGCCAGCAGCTTCGGACAGGGAAGAAGGTCTGGAAACACCATATATTTT; CDR3: CASSFGQGRRSGNTIYF
V: TRBV6-1; size: NA; length: 12; J: TRBJ1-1; D: NA; DNA: TGTGCCAGCAGTGGGTGGTACACTGAAGCTTTCTTT; CDR3: CASSGWYTEAFF
V: TRBV11-2; size: NA; length: 14; J: TRBJ1-1; D: NA; DNA: TGTGCCAGCAGCAAAGCTGGGGGTAACACTGAAGCTTTCTTT; CDR3: CASSKAGGNTEAFF